The next 24 T cell receptor beta chains were all read from a single sample in a study of human T cells and chemical hapten exposure. TCRdb redid the calling of the RACE reads with MiXCR, one entry per CDR3 protein. Of roughly 200,000 distinct CDR3 sequences in the sample, more than 20% were seen once. Time point: patch test 1, 2 weeks after DPC sensitization. The sample's treatment: therapeutic diphenylcyclopropenone sensitization with weekly scalp DPC. Sequencing was performed on whole blood, taken in connection with sensitization to the hapten diphenylcyclopropenone (DPC). The receptor set was obtained from a woman aged 45-65 years with alopecia areata. Some clones in this sample may be carry-over from other donors' samples.

The chain links TRBV20-1 to TRBJ2-3; D unclear. CDR3 length: 14 amino acids. V was trimmed by 1 base and J by 5 bases, leaving 13 bases between them. CDR1 is DFQATT and CDR2 is SNEGSKA in the germline V gene (reference sequence). This CDR3 is CSARVVLGLDTQYF. The CDR3, as DNA: TGCAGTGCTAGAGTGGTACTGGGATTAGATACGCAGTATTTT.

The genes are TRBV29-1 and TRBJ2-5; D is ambiguous. The V gene lost 2 bases and the J gene lost 3 bases, with 10 bases spanning the gap. The CDR3 runs to 13 residues. Germline V gene lookup returns CDR1 SQVTM and CDR2 ANQGSEA. CDR3 in amino acids: CSVERFSKETQYF. CDR3 nucleotide sequence: TGCAGCGTTGAAAGGTTCAGTAAAGAGACCCAGTACTTC.

V usage is TRBV4-1 and J usage is TRBJ2-5; D is ambiguous. CDR1 and CDR2 (germline): MGHRA, YSYEKL. The length of the CDR3 is 13 residues. The V and J ends lost 2 bases and 5 bases respectively, with 9 bases between them. DNA for the CDR3: TGCGCCAGCAGCCAATTCTCCGGGGAGACCCAGTACTTC. Translated: CASSQFSGETQYF.

This sequence joins TRBV11-3 and TRBJ2-1; the match to TRBD2 covers 8 bases. The CDR3 sequence is 15 residues long. V lost 1 base and J lost 8; bases outside the gene matches: 7. CDR1 is SGHNT, CDR2 YENEEA, per germline. CDR3 nucleotide sequence: TGTGCCAGCAGCTTAGGGGGACTAGGGGTCCATGAGCAGTTCTTC. Translated, it gives CASSLGGLGVHEQFF.

This chain links TRBV6-6 with TRBJ1-2; D is uncertain. Germline V gene lookup returns CDR1 MNHNY and CDR2 SVGAGI (reference sequence). The length of the CDR3 is 13 residues. Deletions cut 2 bases from V and 3 bases from J, with 7 bases between. CDR3 nucleotides: TGTGCCAGCAGTTACGAACGAGACTATGGCTACACCTTC. Translated: CASSYERDYGYTF.

This rearrangement joins TRBV18 to TRBJ1-3; no clear D. CDR1 and CDR2 (germline): KGHSH, LQKENI. CDR3 length: 11 amino acids. Trimming pared 6 bases from V and 8 bases from J, leaving 8 bases between. The CDR3 DNA reads TGTGCCAGCTCGAATGCTGACACCATATATTTT. Its translation is CASSNADTIYF.

Many counts were recorded for this clonotype. The chain employs TRBV28 and TRBJ1-1; the D is unclear. Germline CDR1 reads MDHEN; CDR2 reads SYDVKM. Deletions cut 7 bases from V and 3 bases from J, with 15 bases between. This CDR3 contains 14 residues. The CDR3 bases are TGTGCCAGCACGGGCGGCGGAGAGTACACTGAAGCTTTCTTT. Protein sequence: CASTGGGEYTEAFF.

The chain joins TRBV7-8 to TRBJ2-2; a weak D match, TRBD1 (5 bases). V was shortened by 0 bases and J by 8 bases, with 7 bases between the two germline ends. The CDR3 loop spans 13 amino acids. Germline V gene lookup returns CDR1 SGHVS and CDR2 FQNEAQ. The CDR3, as DNA: TGTGCCAGCAGCTTAGCGGGGCGGGGGGAGCTGTTTTTT. Amino acid sequence: CASSLAGRGELFF.

This clonotype appeared a few times. The genes are TRBV6-2 or TRBV6-3 and TRBJ1-6; maybe TRBD1 (6 bases). The germline CDR1 and CDR2 sequences are MNHEY and SVGEGT. The germline V and J ends were trimmed by 6 bases and 13 bases, with 13 bases remaining between them. The CDR3 covers 12 residues. The CDR3: CASSPTGIPLHF. The CDR3 coding sequence is TGTGCCAGCAGCCCAACAGGGATCCCCCTCCACTTT.

This chain connects TRBV29-1 to TRBJ2-1; 11 bases align to TRBD2. The CDR3 totals 16 residues. V shed 5 bases, J shed 0 bases, and the junction held 6 bases outside the gene matches. Germline V gene data show CDR1 as SQVTM and CDR2 as ANQGSEA. CDR3 loop: CSVSGTSGSSYNEQFF. In DNA, the CDR3 is TGCAGCGTTTCCGGGACTAGCGGTAGCTCCTACAATGAGCAGTTCTTC.

This clonotype was seen only a few times. Here the CDR3 reads CSATLVTDTQYF. The CDR3 DNA reads as TGCAGCGCCACACTAGTCACAGATACGCAGTATTTT. V gene TRBV29-1 combines with J gene TRBJ2-3, with a tentative D call TRBD2 (5 bases). Germline CDR1 is SQVTM and CDR2 is ANQGSEA. Trimming took 7 bases from V and 2 from J, leaving 10 bases between them. CDR3 length equals 12 residues.

This chain uses TRBV5-6 with TRBJ2-7; 7 bases are shared with TRBD1. Germline V CDR1 and CDR2: SGHDT, YYEEEE. Losses at the gene ends were 3 bases for V and 3 bases for J; bases not matched to a gene: 6. The CDR3 is 14 amino acids. The CDR3 nucleotides are TGTGCCAGCAGCTCGGCCGGGACAGACTACGAGCAGTACTTC. This sequence encodes CASSSAGTDYEQYF. Using reference TRBV5-6 and TRBJ2-7 for the parts outside the CDR3, the full variable domain is DAGVTQSPTHLIKTRGQQVTLRCSPKSGHDTVSWYQQALGQGPQFIFQYYEEEERQRGNFPDRFSGHQFPNYSSELNVNALLLGDSALYLCASSSAGTDYEQYFGPGTRLTVT.

This clonotype has just a few counts. V and J are TRBV29-1 and TRBJ2-3; D may be TRBD2 (6 bases). CDR3 length: 13 amino acids. Trimming pared 4 bases from V and 2 bases from J, leaving 10 bases between. Looked up from germline, CDR1 is SQVTM and CDR2 is ANQGSEA. The CDR3 sequence is CSVGGGFTDTQYF. In DNA form, the CDR3 reads TGCAGCGTTGGTGGGGGGTTCACAGATACGCAGTATTTT.

This clonotype was recorded many times. The J gene is TRBJ1-6, the V gene TRBV12-3 or TRBV12-4; D call uncertain. CDR3 length: 16 residues. Trimming cost V 1 base and J 0 bases, with 7 bases left between them. The CDR3 spells CASSLGVSSYNSPLHF. CDR3 in DNA: TGTGCCAGCAGTTTAGGCGTCAGCTCCTATAATTCACCCCTCCACTTT.

The CDR3 coding sequence is TGCAGTGCTAGAGAGAGCTCCTACGAGCAGTACTTC. Encoded protein: CSARESSYEQYF. The chain uses TRBV20-1 and TRBJ2-7; the D is unclear. Between the trimmed V and J ends, which lost 0 bases and 0 bases, there was a span of 3 bases. The germline V gene has CDR1 DFQATT and CDR2 SNEGSKA (reference sequence). The CDR3 runs to 12 residues.

This clonotype was seen at least ten times. J is TRBJ1-5 and V is TRBV7-2; D is possibly TRBD1 (5 bases). This CDR3 has 15 residues. V lost 1 base and J 4 bases, leaving 11 bases between the germline ends. Germline V gene sequence: CDR1 SGHTA, CDR2 FQGNSA. The CDR3 sequence is CASSLDWGGNQPQHF. For the CDR3, the DNA is TGTGCCAGCAGCTTAGATTGGGGGGGGAATCAGCCCCAGCATTTT.

J is TRBJ2-2 and V is TRBV6-2 or TRBV6-3, with TRBD2 matching 14 bases. After removal of 6 bases from V and 0 bases from J, the junction contained 9 bases not matched to a gene. Germline V gene sequence: CDR1 MNHEY, CDR2 SVGEGT. CDR3 size: 19 residues. The CDR3 loop is CASSLAGLAGAANTGELFF. Written as DNA, the CDR3 is TGTGCCAGCAGCCTAGCGGGACTAGCGGGAGCAGCGAACACCGGGGAGCTGTTTTTT.

This clonotype was recorded at least ten times. The chain recombines TRBV5-6 with TRBJ1-2; D unresolved. V gave up 4 bases and J gave up 6 bases, with 7 bases separating them. The V gene's germline CDR1 is SGHDT and CDR2 YYEEEE. The CDR3 totals 11 residues. CDR3 residues: CASSQQDGYTF. The DNA of the CDR3 is TGTGCCAGCAGCCAACAAGATGGCTACACCTTC. Filled out from reference TRBV5-6 and TRBJ1-2, the complete variable domain reads DAGVTQSPTHLIKTRGQQVTLRCSPKSGHDTVSWYQQALGQGPQFIFQYYEEEERQRGNFPDRFSGHQFPNYSSELNVNALLLGDSALYLCASSQQDGYTFGSGTRLTVV.

The sample holds a few counts of this clonotype. This chain uses TRBV9 with TRBJ2-4; 9 positions agree with TRBD1. CDR3 length: 16 residues. Germline CDR1 is SGDLS and CDR2 is YYNGEE. The junction had 6 bases not matched to a gene; V was cut back by 0 bases and J by 5 bases. Here the CDR3 reads CASSVAGQGVENIQYF. CDR3 sequence (DNA): TGTGCCAGCAGCGTAGCGGGACAGGGTGTCGAAAACATTCAGTACTTC.

In its sample, this clonotype was seen a few times. J is TRBJ1-5 and V is TRBV20-1; no firm D call. The germline V gene encodes CDR1 DFQATT and CDR2 SNEGSKA (reference sequence). The length of the CDR3 is 14 residues. Trimming cost V 1 base and J 7 bases, with 14 bases left between them. The CDR3 DNA sequence: TGCAGTGCTAGAGTTGCGGTAGTGGGACAGCCCCAGCATTTT. Its translation is CSARVAVVGQPQHF.

This clonotype was counted a few times. The V gene is TRBV10-3, the J gene TRBJ2-7; D is unclear. V dropped 0 bases and J dropped 2 bases, with 5 bases sitting between them. The CDR3 loop spans 13 amino acids. Germline loops: CDR1 ENHRY, CDR2 SYGVKD. The CDR3 sequence is CAISESSTYEQYF. The CDR3, as DNA: TGTGCCATCAGTGAGTCGTCGACCTACGAGCAGTACTTC.

This chain connects TRBV25-1 to TRBJ2-3; D unclear. V dropped 1 base and J dropped 6 bases, with 8 bases sitting between them. Germline values: CDR1 MGHDK, CDR2 SYGVNS. CDR3 length equals 13 residues. The CDR3 loop reads CASSEFTWDTQYF. The CDR3 nucleotides are TGTGCCAGCAGTGAATTTACCTGGGATACGCAGTATTTT.

This clonotype was seen only a few times. This chain links TRBV11-2 with TRBJ2-1; no clear D. This CDR3 is built from 15 residues. Germline CDR1 and CDR2: SGHAT and FQNNGV. V lost 6 bases and J 0 bases, leaving 12 bases between the germline ends. The CDR3 here is CASSPQPSSYNEQFF. The DNA for the CDR3 is TGTGCCAGCAGTCCCCAACCGAGCTCCTACAATGAGCAGTTCTTC.

The chain joins TRBV10-1 to TRBJ2-7, with D unresolved. Germline V CDR1 and CDR2: WNHNN, SYGVQD (reference sequence). The CDR3 runs 13 residues. V was trimmed by 4 bases and J by 5 bases, leaving 12 bases between them. CDR3 bases: TGCGCCAGCAGTGCCACAGTAGGGAACGAGCAGTACTTC. Its protein is CASSATVGNEQYF.